This T cell receptor (beta chain) was profiled in a study of cytomegalovirus exposure and HLA in healthy donors. Study-wide background: Inside one of the first data releases sat about 85 million unique TCRs taken from HLA-typed donors. Within the Caucasian-associated ancestry cluster were roughly 79% of the roughly 400 genotyped donors.

The CDR3 totals 12 residues. V dropped 5 bases and J dropped 10 bases, with 9 bases sitting between them. Germline assignment: CDR1 SGHTA and CDR2 FQGNSA. Researchers ran the PCR with 60 Vbeta and 13 Jbeta primers. Using immunoSEQ multiplex PCR, the repertoire was profiled, and TCRdb retains in-frame clones only, with some absent. Of 130,000 to 150,000 clones listed, 60% to 85% are singletons. The material sequenced was PBMCs. This clonotype originated in a man aged 40-50 years in good health and CMV-seropositive. The chain recombines TRBV7-2 with TRBJ1-6, with no clear D. CDR3 nucleotides: TGTGCCAGCAGCCCCCGGGGATCACCCCTCCACTTT. The encoded protein is CASSPRGSPLHF.